This T cell receptor (beta chain) stems from a study of cytomegalovirus exposure and HLA in healthy donors. Researchers ran the PCR with 60 Vbeta and 13 Jbeta primers. The assay was immunoSEQ multiplex PCR, and TCRdb's table has in-frame clones only and misses some. Of roughly 160,000 clones in the sample, approximately 76% were seen once. CDR1 is SGDLS, CDR2 YYNGEE, per germline. The ends were cut back, 5 bases at V and 0 bases at J, with 11 bases in the middle. The CDR3 is 15 amino acids. In regard to this clone: The antigen is not known.

The study, taken as a whole, reports: Upon later analysis, HLA-associated TCR beta chains proved more clonally expanded than other, equally common chains. Later analysis identified several of the most significant clusters that appeared linked to common viral pathogens. The study put about 180 TCR beta chains on its list as cytomegalovirus-associated. V- and J-gene trimming of TCR beta was linked (in a later analysis) to a missense DCLRE1C variant.

The clonotype originates from a man aged 60-69 years in good health and CMV-seronegative. The gene calls are TRBV9 and TRBJ2-2, with TRBD2 as a possible D gene (7 bases). The sequenced material came from PBMCs. The CDR3 region has the DNA TGTGCCAGCAGGGGGGGGCCCACGAACACCGGGGAGCTGTTTTTT. Translated, it gives CASRGGPTNTGELFF.